The rows below give T cell receptor beta chains drawn from one sample of a study of cytomegalovirus exposure and HLA in healthy donors. The repertoire was sequenced with immunoSEQ multiplex PCR; TCRdb's copy has only in-frame clones and lacks some. Among about 160,000 clones listed, roughly 80% were seen once. The sample consisted of PBMCs. Receptors were obtained from a man under 40 in good health and CMV-seronegative. CDR3s include the opening cysteine and the closing phenylalanine or tryptophan. The order of the fields is CDR3 protein, D gene, V gene, clone size, J gene. D genes are given only for firm matches. The size field is filled for only some rows; it gives once, few, many or a size class.

CDR3 protein: CASSSSGRLAYGYTF; D gene: -; V gene: TRBV27; clone size: -; J gene: TRBJ1-2
CDR3 protein: CASSLVFDEQFF; D gene: -; V gene: TRBV7-9; clone size: -; J gene: TRBJ2-1
CDR3 protein: CASSGRGPGNTIYF; D gene: TRBD1; V gene: TRBV5-6; clone size: once; J gene: TRBJ1-3
CDR3 protein: CASILGGAVEKLFF; D gene: -; V gene: TRBV2; clone size: -; J gene: TRBJ1-4
CDR3 protein: CASSSNDWTGYTF; D gene: TRBD1; V gene: TRBV18; clone size: -; J gene: TRBJ1-2
CDR3 protein: CSVELASGSYEQYF; D gene: TRBD2; V gene: TRBV29-1; clone size: -; J gene: TRBJ2-7
CDR3 protein: CATSRDSAGPRTQYF; D gene: -; V gene: TRBV15; clone size: -; J gene: TRBJ2-5
CDR3 protein: CASSLEVAGNTIYF; D gene: -; V gene: TRBV11-2; clone size: -; J gene: TRBJ1-3
CDR3 protein: CASSAGTGSSYNEQFF; D gene: TRBD1; V gene: TRBV25-1; clone size: -; J gene: TRBJ2-1
CDR3 protein: CASSLELTDGYTF; D gene: -; V gene: TRBV7-2; clone size: -; J gene: TRBJ1-2